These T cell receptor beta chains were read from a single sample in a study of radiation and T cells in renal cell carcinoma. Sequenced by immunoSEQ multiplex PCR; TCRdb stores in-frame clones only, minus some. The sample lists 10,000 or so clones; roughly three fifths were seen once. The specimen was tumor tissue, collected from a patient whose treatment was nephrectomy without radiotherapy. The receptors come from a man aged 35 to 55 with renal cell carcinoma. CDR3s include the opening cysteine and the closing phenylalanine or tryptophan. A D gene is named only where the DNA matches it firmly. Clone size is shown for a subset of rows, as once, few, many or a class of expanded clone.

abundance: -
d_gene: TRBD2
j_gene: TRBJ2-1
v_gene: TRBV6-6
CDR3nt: TGTGCCGGTTCCCTAGCGGGAGTCTCCTCCAATGAGCAGTTCTTC
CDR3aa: CAGSLAGVSSNEQFF

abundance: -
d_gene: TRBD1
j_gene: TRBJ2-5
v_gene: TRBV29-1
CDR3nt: TGCAGCGTTGTGGGACAGGGGGTTACTGCAGAGACCCAGTACTTC
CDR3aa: CSVVGQGVTAETQYF

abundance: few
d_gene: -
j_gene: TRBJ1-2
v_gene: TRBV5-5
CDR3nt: TGTGCCAGCAGCTTGTGGGAGGACTATGGCTACACCTTC
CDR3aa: CASSLWEDYGYTF

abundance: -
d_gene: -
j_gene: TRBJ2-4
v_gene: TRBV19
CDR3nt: TGTGCCAGTAGTATAGCGACTCAAAACATTCAGTACTTC
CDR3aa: CASSIATQNIQYF

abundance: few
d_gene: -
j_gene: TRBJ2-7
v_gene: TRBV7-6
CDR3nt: TGTGCCAGCAGCCTGCCGCCTAGAGCGCAGTACTTC
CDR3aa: CASSLPPRAQYF

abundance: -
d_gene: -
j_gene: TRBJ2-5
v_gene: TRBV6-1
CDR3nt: TGTGCCAGCCCTGCGCCGGACTACCAAGAGACCCAGTACTTC
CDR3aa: CASPAPDYQETQYF

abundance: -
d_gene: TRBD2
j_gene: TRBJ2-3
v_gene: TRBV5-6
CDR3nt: TGTGCCAGCAGCCGGACTAGCGGGAGAGGGCTTTTCACAGATACGCAGTATTTT
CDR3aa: CASSRTSGRGLFTDTQYF

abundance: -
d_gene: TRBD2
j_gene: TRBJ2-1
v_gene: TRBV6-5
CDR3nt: TGTGCCAGCAGTTATACCGGGACTAGCATGTATGAGCAGTTCTTC
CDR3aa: CASSYTGTSMYEQFF

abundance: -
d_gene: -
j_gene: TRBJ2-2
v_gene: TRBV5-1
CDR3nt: TGCGCCAGCAGCTTTGGGGTTCCCACCGGGGAGCTGTTTTTT
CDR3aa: CASSFGVPTGELFF

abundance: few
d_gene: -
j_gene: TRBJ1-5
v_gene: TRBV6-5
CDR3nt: TGTGCCAGCAGATTACATAGCAATCAGCCCCAGCATTTT
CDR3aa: CASRLHSNQPQHF

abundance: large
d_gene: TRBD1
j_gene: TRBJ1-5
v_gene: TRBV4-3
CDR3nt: TGCGCCAGCAGCCAGACGACAGGGACGGCACAGCCCCAGCATTTT
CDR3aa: CASSQTTGTAQPQHF

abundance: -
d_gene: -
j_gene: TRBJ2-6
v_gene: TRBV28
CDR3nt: TGTGCCAGCAGCCTGGGACCCTCTGGGGCCAACGTCCTGACTTTC
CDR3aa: CASSLGPSGANVLTF

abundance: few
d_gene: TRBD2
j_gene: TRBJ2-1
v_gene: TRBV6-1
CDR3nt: TGTGCCAGCAGTGGCAGGACTAGCGGACTCAATGAGCAGTTCTTC
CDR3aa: CASSGRTSGLNEQFF

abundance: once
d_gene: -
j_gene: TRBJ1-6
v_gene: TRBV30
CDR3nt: TGTGCCTGGAGTGCGACAGGCCTCCGACCCCTCCACTTT
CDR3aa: CAWSATGLRPLHF

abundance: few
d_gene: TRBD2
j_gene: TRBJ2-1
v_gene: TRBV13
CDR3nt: TGTGCCAGCAGCCCCCGACTAGCGGGAGGGCCAGGCAATGAGCAGTTCTTC
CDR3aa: CASSPRLAGGPGNEQFF

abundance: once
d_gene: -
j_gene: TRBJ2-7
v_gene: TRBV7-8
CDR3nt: TGTGCCAGCAGCTTAATCGCGGGGGCGTCACAGTACTTC
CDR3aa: CASSLIAGASQYF

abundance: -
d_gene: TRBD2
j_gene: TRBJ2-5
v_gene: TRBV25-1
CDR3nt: TGTGCCAGCAGTGAATCCCTTCCTAGCGGGAGTCCGGGGGAGACCCAGTACTTC
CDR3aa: CASSESLPSGSPGETQYF

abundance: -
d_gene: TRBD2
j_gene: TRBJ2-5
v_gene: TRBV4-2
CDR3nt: TGTGCCAGCAGCCAAGATGGGGGAGGGTGGGAGACCCAGTACTTC
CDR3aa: CASSQDGGGWETQYF

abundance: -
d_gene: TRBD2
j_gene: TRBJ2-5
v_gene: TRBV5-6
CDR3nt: TGTGCCAGCAGCTTCCGCTTGGGACTAGCGGGAGCGGCCGGGGAGACCCAGTACTTC
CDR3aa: CASSFRLGLAGAAGETQYF

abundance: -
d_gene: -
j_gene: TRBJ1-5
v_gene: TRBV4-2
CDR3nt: TGTGCCAGCAGCCAAGGGGAGGAGCCCCAGCATTTT
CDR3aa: CASSQGEEPQHF

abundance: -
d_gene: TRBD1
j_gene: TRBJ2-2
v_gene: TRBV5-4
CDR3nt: TGTGCCAGCAGCTTGGGGACAGGGGGCGGGGAGCTGTTTTTT
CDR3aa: CASSLGTGGGELFF

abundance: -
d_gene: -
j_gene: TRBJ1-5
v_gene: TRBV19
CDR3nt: TGTGCCAGTAGCCCGGGCGGGGGCAGCCATCAGCCCCAGCATTTT
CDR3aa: CASSPGGGSHQPQHF

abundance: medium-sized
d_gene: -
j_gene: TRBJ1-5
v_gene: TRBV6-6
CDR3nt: TGTGCCAGCAGTACCGCAGGGAGGGATCAGCCCCAGCATTTT
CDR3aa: CASSTAGRDQPQHF

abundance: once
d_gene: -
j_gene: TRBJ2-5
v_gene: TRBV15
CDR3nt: TGTGCCACCAGCACGACTAGTTTTGCGGAGACCCAGTACTTC
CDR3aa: CATSTTSFAETQYF